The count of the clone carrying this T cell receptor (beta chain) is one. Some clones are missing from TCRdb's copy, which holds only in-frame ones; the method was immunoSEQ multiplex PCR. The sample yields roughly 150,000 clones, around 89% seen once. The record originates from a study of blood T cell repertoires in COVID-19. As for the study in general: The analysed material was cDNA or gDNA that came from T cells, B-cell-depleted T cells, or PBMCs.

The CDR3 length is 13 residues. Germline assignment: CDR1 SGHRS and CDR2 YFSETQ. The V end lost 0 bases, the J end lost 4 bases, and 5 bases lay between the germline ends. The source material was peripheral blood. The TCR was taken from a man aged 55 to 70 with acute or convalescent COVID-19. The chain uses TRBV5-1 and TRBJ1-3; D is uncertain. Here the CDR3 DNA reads TGCGCCAGCAGCTTGGCCGTGGGAAACACCATATATTTT. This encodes CASSLAVGNTIYF.